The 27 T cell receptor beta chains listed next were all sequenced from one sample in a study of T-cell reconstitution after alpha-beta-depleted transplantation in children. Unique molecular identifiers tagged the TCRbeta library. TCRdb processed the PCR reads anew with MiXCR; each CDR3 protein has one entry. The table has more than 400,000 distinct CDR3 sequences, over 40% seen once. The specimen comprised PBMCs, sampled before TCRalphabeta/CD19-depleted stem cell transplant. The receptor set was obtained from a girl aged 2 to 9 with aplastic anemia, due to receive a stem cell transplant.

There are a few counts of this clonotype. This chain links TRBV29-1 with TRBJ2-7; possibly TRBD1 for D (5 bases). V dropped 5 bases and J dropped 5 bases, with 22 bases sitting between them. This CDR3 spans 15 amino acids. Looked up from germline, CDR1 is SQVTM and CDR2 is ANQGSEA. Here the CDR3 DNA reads TGCAGCGTTACCGCAGGGTCCCAGCCGAGGCACGAGCAGTACTTC. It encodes CSVTAGSQPRHEQYF.

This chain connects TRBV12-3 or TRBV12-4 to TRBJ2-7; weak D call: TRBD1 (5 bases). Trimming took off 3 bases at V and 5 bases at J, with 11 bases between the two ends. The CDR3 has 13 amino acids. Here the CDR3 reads CASSFKGINEQYF. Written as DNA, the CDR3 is TGTGCCAGCAGTTTCAAGGGGATCAACGAGCAGTACTTC.

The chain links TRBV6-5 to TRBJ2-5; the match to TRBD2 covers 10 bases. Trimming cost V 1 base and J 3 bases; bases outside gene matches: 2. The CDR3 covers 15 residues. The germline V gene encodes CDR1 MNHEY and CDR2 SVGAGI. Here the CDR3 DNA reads TGTGCCAGCAGTTACTACCTAGCGGGAGAAGAGACCCAGTACTTC. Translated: CASSYYLAGEETQYF.

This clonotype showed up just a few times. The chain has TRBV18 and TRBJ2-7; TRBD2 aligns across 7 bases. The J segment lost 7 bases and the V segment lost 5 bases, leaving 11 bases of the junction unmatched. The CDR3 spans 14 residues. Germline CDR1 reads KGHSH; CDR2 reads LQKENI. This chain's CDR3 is CASSTRDYYGEQYF. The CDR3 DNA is TGTGCCAGCTCAACCCGGGACTACTACGGGGAGCAGTACTTC.

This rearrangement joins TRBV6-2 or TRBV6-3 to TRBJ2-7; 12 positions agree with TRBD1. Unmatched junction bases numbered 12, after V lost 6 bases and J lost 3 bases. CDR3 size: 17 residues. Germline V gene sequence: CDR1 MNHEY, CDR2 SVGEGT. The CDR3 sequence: CASSRDRGRGYLYEQYF. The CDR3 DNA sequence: TGTGCCAGCAGCCGGGACAGGGGGCGCGGGTACCTCTACGAGCAGTACTTC.

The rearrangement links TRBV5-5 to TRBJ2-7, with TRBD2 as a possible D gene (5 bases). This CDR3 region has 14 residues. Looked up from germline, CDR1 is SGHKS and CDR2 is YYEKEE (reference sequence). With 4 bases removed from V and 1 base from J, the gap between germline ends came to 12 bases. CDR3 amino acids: CASSPEVLSYEQYF. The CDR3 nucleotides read TGTGCCAGCAGCCCGGAGGTCCTTTCCTACGAGCAGTACTTC.

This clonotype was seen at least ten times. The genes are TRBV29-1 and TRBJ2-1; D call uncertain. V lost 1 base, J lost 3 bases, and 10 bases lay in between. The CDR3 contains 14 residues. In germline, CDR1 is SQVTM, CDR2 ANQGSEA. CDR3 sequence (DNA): TGCAGCGTTGAAGGGGTAGGGCGCTACAATGAGCAGTTCTTC. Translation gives CSVEGVGRYNEQFF.

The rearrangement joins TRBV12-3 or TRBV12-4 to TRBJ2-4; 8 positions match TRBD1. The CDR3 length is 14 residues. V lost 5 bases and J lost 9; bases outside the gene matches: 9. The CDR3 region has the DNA TGTGCCAGCAGTCCTTTAGGACAGGGAATCATTCAGTACTTC. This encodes CASSPLGQGIIQYF.

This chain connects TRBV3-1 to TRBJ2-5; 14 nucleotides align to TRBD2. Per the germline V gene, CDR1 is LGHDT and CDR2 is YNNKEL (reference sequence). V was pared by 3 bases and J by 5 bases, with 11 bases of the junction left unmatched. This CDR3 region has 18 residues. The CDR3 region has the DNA TGTGCCAGCAGCCATGCCCCGGGACTAGCGGGAGAATACGAGACCCAGTACTTC. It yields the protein CASSHAPGLAGEYETQYF.

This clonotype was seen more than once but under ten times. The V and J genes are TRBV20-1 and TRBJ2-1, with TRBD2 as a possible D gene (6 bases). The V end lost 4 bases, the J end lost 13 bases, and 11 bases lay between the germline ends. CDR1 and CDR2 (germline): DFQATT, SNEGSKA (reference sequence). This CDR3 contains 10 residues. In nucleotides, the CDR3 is TGCAGTGCTACTAGCGTAATACAGTTCTTC. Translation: CSATSVIQFF.

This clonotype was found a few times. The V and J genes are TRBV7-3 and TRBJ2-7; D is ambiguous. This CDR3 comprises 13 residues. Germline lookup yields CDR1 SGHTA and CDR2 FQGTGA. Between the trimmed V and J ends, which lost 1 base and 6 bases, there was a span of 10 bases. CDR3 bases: TGTGCCAGCAGCTTAATCCCCTCCAGCGAGCAGTACTTC. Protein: CASSLIPSSEQYF. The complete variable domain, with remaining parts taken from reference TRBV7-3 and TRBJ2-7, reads GAGVSQTPSNKVTEKGKYVELRCDPISGHTALYWYRQSLGQGPEFLIYFQGTGAADDSGLPNDRFFAVRPEGSVSTLKIQRTERGDSAVYLCASSLIPSSEQYFGPGTRLTVT.

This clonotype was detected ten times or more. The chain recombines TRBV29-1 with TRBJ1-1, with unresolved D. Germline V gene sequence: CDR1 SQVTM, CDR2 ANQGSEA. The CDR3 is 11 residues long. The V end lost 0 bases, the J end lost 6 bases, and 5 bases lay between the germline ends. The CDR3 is CSVEDLAEAFF. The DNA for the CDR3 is TGCAGCGTTGAAGATCTGGCTGAAGCTTTCTTT.

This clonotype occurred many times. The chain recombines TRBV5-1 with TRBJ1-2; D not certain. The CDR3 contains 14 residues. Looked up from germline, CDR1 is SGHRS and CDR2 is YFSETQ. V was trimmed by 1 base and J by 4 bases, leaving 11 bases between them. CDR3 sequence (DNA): TGCGCCAGCAGCTTGAGCGGCCAGTTCTATGGCTACACCTTC. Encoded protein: CASSLSGQFYGYTF.

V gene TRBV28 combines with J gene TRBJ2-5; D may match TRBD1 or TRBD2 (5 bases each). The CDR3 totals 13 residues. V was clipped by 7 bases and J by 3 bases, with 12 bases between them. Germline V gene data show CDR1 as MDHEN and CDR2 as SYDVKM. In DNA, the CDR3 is TGTGCCAGCACCATCTTGGGGGAAGAGACCCAGTACTTC. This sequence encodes CASTILGEETQYF. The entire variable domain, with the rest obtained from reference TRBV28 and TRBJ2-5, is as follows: DVKVTQSSRYLVKRTGEKVFLECVQDMDHENMFWYRQDPGLGLRLIYFSYDVKMKEKGDIPEGYSVSREKKERFSLILESASTNQTSMYLCASTILGEETQYFGPGTRLLVL.

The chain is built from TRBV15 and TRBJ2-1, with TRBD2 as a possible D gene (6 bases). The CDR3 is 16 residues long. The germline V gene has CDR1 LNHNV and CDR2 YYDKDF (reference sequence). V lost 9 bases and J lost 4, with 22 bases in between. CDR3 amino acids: CATTTGTARGYNEQFF. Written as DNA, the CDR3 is TGTGCCACTACGACCGGGACTGCCCGAGGTTACAATGAGCAGTTCTTC.

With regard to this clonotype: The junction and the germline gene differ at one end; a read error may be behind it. Here the CDR3 DNA reads TGCGCCAGCAGCTGGGGGACAGCTAACTATTGCTACACCTTC. It encodes CASSWGTANYCYTF. The chain carries TRBV5-1 and TRBJ1-2; 7 nucleotides match TRBD1. In germline, CDR1 is SGHRS, CDR2 YFSETQ. The CDR3 loop spans 14 amino acids.

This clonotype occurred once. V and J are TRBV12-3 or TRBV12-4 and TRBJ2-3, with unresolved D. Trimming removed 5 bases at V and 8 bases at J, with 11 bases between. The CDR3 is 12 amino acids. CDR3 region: CASSPLGATQYF. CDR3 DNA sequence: TGTGCCAGCAGTCCCCTTGGTGCTACGCAGTATTTT.

CDR3 nucleotide sequence: TGTGCCAGCAGTTCAACTACGGTGGGGGCCAACGTCCTGACTTTC. As protein: CASSSTTVGANVLTF. This chain joins TRBV6-5 and TRBJ2-6; D is ambiguous. V dropped 4 bases and J dropped 4 bases, with 11 bases sitting between them. The CDR3 covers 15 residues. Germline V CDR1 and CDR2: MNHEY, SVGAGI.

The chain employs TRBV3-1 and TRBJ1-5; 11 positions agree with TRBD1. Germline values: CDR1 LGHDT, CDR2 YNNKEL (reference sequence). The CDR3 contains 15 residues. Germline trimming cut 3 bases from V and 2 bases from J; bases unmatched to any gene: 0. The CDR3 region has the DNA TGTGCCAGCAGCCAGGGACAGGGGGGCAATCAGCCCCAGCATTTT. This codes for CASSQGQGGNQPQHF.

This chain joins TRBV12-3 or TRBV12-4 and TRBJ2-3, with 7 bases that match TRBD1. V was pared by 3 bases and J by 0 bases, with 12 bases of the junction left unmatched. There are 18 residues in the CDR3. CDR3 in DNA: TGTGCCAGCAGTTTGGTGGACAGGTTCGGGGTAAGCACAGATACGCAGTATTTT. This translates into CASSLVDRFGVSTDTQYF.

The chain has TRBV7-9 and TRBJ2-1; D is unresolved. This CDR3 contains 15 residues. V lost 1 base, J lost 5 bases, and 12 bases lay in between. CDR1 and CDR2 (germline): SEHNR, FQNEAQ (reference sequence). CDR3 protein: CASSLGDGPDNEQFF. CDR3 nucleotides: TGTGCCAGCAGCTTAGGTGACGGACCGGACAATGAGCAGTTCTTC.

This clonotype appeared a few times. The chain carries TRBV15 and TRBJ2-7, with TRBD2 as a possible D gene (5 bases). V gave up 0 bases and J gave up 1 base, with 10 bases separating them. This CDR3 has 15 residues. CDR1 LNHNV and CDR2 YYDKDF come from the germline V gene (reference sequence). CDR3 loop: CATSRDLKRSYEQYF. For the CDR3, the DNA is TGTGCCACCAGCAGAGATCTCAAGCGGTCCTACGAGCAGTACTTC.

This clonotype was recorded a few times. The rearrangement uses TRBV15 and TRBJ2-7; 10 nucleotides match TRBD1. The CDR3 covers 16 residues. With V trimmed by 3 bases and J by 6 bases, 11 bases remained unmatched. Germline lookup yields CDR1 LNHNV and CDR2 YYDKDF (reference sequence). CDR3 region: CATSRPRDRGVGEQYF. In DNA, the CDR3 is TGTGCCACCAGCAGGCCCCGGGACAGGGGTGTTGGCGAGCAGTACTTC.

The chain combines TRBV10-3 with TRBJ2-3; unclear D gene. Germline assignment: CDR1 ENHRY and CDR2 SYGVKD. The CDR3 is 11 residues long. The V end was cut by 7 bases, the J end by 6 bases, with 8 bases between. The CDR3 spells CAIKGWDTQYF. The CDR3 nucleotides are TGTGCCATCAAGGGCTGGGATACGCAGTATTTT.

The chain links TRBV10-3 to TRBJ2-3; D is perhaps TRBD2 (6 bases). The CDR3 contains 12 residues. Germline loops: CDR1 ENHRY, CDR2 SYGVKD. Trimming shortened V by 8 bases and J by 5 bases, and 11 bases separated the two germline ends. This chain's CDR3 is CAIGGAGDTQYF. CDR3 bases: TGTGCCATCGGAGGGGCCGGAGATACGCAGTATTTT.

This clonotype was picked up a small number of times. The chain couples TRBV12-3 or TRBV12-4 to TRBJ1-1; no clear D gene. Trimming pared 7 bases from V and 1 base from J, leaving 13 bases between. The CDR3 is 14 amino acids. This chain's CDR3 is CASTPVGRNTEAFF. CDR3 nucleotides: TGTGCCAGCACCCCCGTAGGGAGGAACACTGAAGCTTTCTTT.

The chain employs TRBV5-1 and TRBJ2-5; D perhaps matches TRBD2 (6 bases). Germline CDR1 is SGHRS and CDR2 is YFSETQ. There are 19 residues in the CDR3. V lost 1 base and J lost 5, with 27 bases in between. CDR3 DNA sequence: TGCGCCAGCAGCTTGCGGACGACAGCTAGCGAGCCCCCGGGGGAGACCCAGTACTTC. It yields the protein CASSLRTTASEPPGETQYF.